The 31 T cell receptor beta chains given below trace back to one sample, sequenced in a study of T cells in Graves' hyperthyroidism and ophthalmopathy. Amplification of TCR beta CDR3 regions used RNA as the template. The TCR CDR3 first-round RT-PCR relied on the HTBI primer set. MiXCR, applied by TCRdb to the multiplex PCR reads, yields one record per CDR3 protein. The repertoire consists of about 640,000 distinct CDR3 sequences, with about a fifth occurring once and the leading ten covering 34%. Sequencing was performed on blood. The receptors derive from a man aged 25 to 40 with Graves' ophthalmopathy.

This clonotype was counted ten times or more. V usage is TRBV5-1 and J usage is TRBJ2-7, with TRBD1 identical over 8 bases. The length of the CDR3 is 16 residues. J lost 5 bases, V lost 3 bases, and 13 bases had no gene match. In germline, CDR1 is SGHRS, CDR2 YFSETQ. The DNA of the CDR3 is TGCGCCAGCAGCTCAGGACAGGGTTCCAAATGGGACGAGCAGTACTTC. Translated: CASSSGQGSKWDEQYF.

The V and J genes are TRBV12-3 or TRBV12-4 and TRBJ2-1; 10 bases match TRBD2. J lost 0 bases, V lost 2 bases, and 7 bases had no gene match. This CDR3 is 18 amino acids long. CDR3 nucleotides: TGTGCCAGCAGTTTATGGTTACTAGCGGGGAGCTCCTACAATGAGCAGTTCTTC. Its translation: CASSLWLLAGSSYNEQFF.

The chain joins TRBV29-1 to TRBJ2-7; a weak D match, TRBD2 (6 bases). Germline assignment: CDR1 SQVTM and CDR2 ANQGSEA. The germline V and J ends were trimmed by 5 bases and 5 bases, with 13 bases remaining between them. This CDR3 has 12 amino acids. The CDR3 sequence: CSVYLAKNEQYF. CDR3 in DNA: TGCAGCGTTTATCTAGCGAAAAACGAGCAGTACTTC.

The chain recombines TRBV10-3 with TRBJ2-1; 8 bases map to TRBD2. Germline trimming cut 3 bases from V and 4 bases from J; bases unmatched to any gene: 8. The germline gives CDR1 ENHRY, CDR2 SYGVKD. CDR3 length equals 16 residues. The CDR3 loop reads CAISDTSGSRYNEQFF. The CDR3 DNA is TGTGCCATCAGTGATACCAGCGGGAGCAGGTACAATGAGCAGTTCTTC.

V usage is TRBV28 and J usage is TRBJ2-6, with 10 nucleotides matching TRBD1. CDR1 and CDR2 (germline): MDHEN, SYDVKM. This CDR3 is built from 14 residues. V lost 5 bases to trimming and J lost 10 bases; unmatched junction nucleotides: 5. The CDR3, as DNA: TGTGCCAGCAGTATCGGGACAGGGGTTAACGTCCTGACTTTC. Translation: CASSIGTGVNVLTF.

This clonotype was seen a handful of times. V and J are TRBV7-2 and TRBJ2-7, with unresolved D. Trimming removed 1 base from V and 7 bases from J, with 8 bases in between. The CDR3 has 12 amino acids. Germline V lookup: CDR1 SGHTA, CDR2 FQGNSA. The DNA of the CDR3 is TGTGCCAGCAGCTTAGACATTGGGGAGCAGTACTTC. Translating it yields CASSLDIGEQYF.

The chain is built from TRBV28 and TRBJ1-1; D is possibly TRBD1 (5 bases). Per germline, CDR1 MDHEN and CDR2 SYDVKM. Trimming left V 5 bases short and J 12 bases short, with 16 bases between. The CDR3 consists of 12 residues. This chain's CDR3 is CASSQGGHRTFF. The CDR3 region has the DNA TGTGCCAGCAGTCAAGGTGGCCACAGGACTTTCTTT. The full variable domain, its missing parts supplied by reference TRBV28 and TRBJ1-1, is DVKVTQSSRYLVKRTGEKVFLECVQDMDHENMFWYRQDPGLGLRLIYFSYDVKMKEKGDIPEGYSVSREKKERFSLILESASTNQTSMYLCASSQGGHRTFFGQGTRLTVV.

This clonotype appeared a few times. The chain links TRBV28 to TRBJ2-4, with 11 nucleotides matching TRBD2. With 4 bases clipped from V and 1 base from J, the junction kept 6 bases outside the gene matches. The CDR3 sequence is 17 residues long. Germline assignment: CDR1 MDHEN and CDR2 SYDVKM. Here the CDR3 DNA reads TGTGCCAGCAGTTCAGGTAGCGGGAGGGCCGCCAAAAACATTCAGTACTTC. This translates into CASSSGSGRAAKNIQYF.

V and J are TRBV20-1 and TRBJ2-5; 7 bases agree with TRBD2. The J call may be wrong; the DNA end is better matched by TRBJ2-1. The germline V gene encodes CDR1 DFQATT and CDR2 SNEGSKA (reference sequence). CDR3 length equals 15 residues. The CDR3 here is CSARDPAGNQETQFF. Written as DNA, the CDR3 is TGCAGTGCTAGAGATCCAGCGGGAAACCAAGAGACCCAGTTCTTC.

This clonotype turned up a few times. This CDR3 is CASSSQGENTEAFF. In nucleotides, the CDR3 is TGCGCCAGCAGTTCTCAGGGGGAGAACACTGAAGCTTTCTTT. The chain joins TRBV4-1 to TRBJ1-1; the match to TRBD1 covers 7 bases. Germline loops: CDR1 MGHRA, CDR2 YSYEKL. This CDR3 is 14 amino acids long. The ends lost 6 bases at V and 1 base at J; junction bases unmatched: 5.

This clonotype occurred many times. The J gene is TRBJ2-5, the V gene TRBV7-9; possibly TRBD2 for D (6 bases). CDR3 length: 14 residues. V shed 1 base and J shed 5 bases, with 11 bases lying between them. Germline V lookup: CDR1 SEHNR, CDR2 FQNEAQ (reference sequence). This chain's CDR3 is CASSLGHGGETQYF. CDR3 DNA: TGTGCCAGCAGCTTAGGGCATGGAGGGGAGACCCAGTACTTC. Full variable domain (remainder filled in from reference TRBV7-9 and TRBJ2-5): DTGVSQNPRHKITKRGQNVTFRCDPISEHNRLYWYRQTLGQGPEFLTYFQNEAQLEKSRLLSDRFSAERPKGSFSTLEIQRTEQGDSAMYLCASSLGHGGETQYFGPGTRLLVL.

V and J are TRBV6-6 and TRBJ1-1; D is ambiguous. The germline gives CDR1 MNHNY, CDR2 SVGAGI (reference sequence). Trimming removed 0 bases at V and 8 bases at J, with 13 bases between. CDR3 size: 14 residues. Written as DNA, the CDR3 is TGTGCCAGCAGTTACTCAGTCTCGACACCAGAAGCTTTCTTT. It yields the protein CASSYSVSTPEAFF.

The chain is built from TRBV2 and TRBJ2-5, with 9 bases matching TRBD1. CDR3 size: 14 residues. Germline CDR1 is SNHLY and CDR2 is FYNNEI. J was trimmed by 5 bases and V by 4 bases; bases with no gene match: 5. The CDR3 is CASSGDRGIETQYF. DNA for the CDR3: TGTGCCAGCAGTGGAGACAGGGGGATTGAGACCCAGTACTTC.

The V call is TRBV12-3 or TRBV12-4, the J call TRBJ2-7; 9 positions agree with TRBD2. The CDR3 is made up of 15 amino acids. Trimming at V came to 3 bases and at J to 3 bases, leaving 6 bases not matched to a gene. CDR3 in amino acids: CASSFASGNLYEQYF. CDR3 DNA sequence: TGTGCCAGCAGTTTCGCTAGCGGGAACCTCTACGAGCAGTACTTC.

The table lists this clonotype with a few counts. The chain combines TRBV18 with TRBJ2-1; 7 nucleotides line up with TRBD2. Trimming at V came to 4 bases and at J to 9 bases, leaving 12 bases not matched to a gene. Germline V lookup: CDR1 KGHSH, CDR2 LQKENI. The CDR3 covers 15 residues. The CDR3 region has the DNA TGTGCCAGCTCACTGTCTAGCGGTATATCGGGTGAGCAGTTCTTC. Its protein product is CASSLSSGISGEQFF.

Comments on this clonotype: A much larger clone differs by one base, so this may be a read error. The chain links TRBV28 to TRBJ1-1; TRBD1 matches 7 bases. CDR1 and CDR2 (germline): MDHEN, SYDVKM. This CDR3 is built from 15 residues. The V and J ends lost 1 base and 5 bases, in that order; junction bases with no gene match: 7. The CDR3 reads CASSLSDRVTTEAFF. The CDR3 DNA reads TGTGCCAGCAGTTTATCCGACAGGGTGACGACTGAAGCTTTCTTT. Based on the CDR3 plus reference TRBV28 and TRBJ1-1, the full variable domain is DVKVTQSSRYLVKRTGEKVFLECVQDMDHENMFWYRQDPGLGLRLIYFSYDVKMKEKGDIPEGYSVSREKKERFSLILESASTNQTSMYLCASSLSDRVTTEAFFGQGTRLTVV.

This clonotype appeared a few times. The V call is TRBV4-1, the J call TRBJ2-7; 8 bases are a match to TRBD1. The CDR3 has 14 amino acids. The V gene end was trimmed by 1 base and the J gene end by 4 bases; junction bases not matched to a gene: 3. From germline, CDR1 is MGHRA and CDR2 YSYEKL. CDR3 in amino acids: CASSQVGQVYEQYF. CDR3 in DNA: TGCGCCAGCAGCCAAGTGGGACAGGTTTACGAGCAGTACTTC.

The V gene is TRBV12-3 or TRBV12-4, the J gene TRBJ2-3; 8 positions agree with TRBD2. The CDR3 loop spans 18 amino acids. V lost 5 bases to trimming and J lost 1 base; unmatched junction nucleotides: 14. CDR3 sequence: CASSPRFTGTSRTDTQYF. The DNA for the CDR3 is TGTGCCAGCAGTCCCCGATTCACCGGGACTAGTCGCACAGATACGCAGTATTTT.

The chain recombines TRBV7-9 with TRBJ2-2, with a possible D match to TRBD1 (6 bases). This CDR3 spans 15 amino acids. The V and J ends lost 5 bases and 4 bases respectively, with 14 bases between them. The V gene's germline CDR1 is SEHNR and CDR2 FQNEAQ (reference sequence). The CDR3 DNA reads as TGTGCCAGCAGCCGCCGGACAGACATCACCGGGGAGCTGTTTTTT. It encodes CASSRRTDITGELFF.

This clonotype was recorded a few times. This rearrangement joins TRBV5-1 to TRBJ2-7, with D hard to call. Germline-derived CDR1 and CDR2 are SGHRS and YFSETQ. The CDR3 length is 14 residues. Trimming took 5 bases from V and 2 from J, leaving 14 bases between them. CDR3 sequence: CASRYLGYPYEQYF. The CDR3, as DNA: TGCGCCAGCAGATACCTAGGATACCCCTACGAGCAGTACTTC.

DNA of the CDR3: TGTGCCACCAGCCCAACTGGGGATTCACCCCTCCACTTT. Protein sequence: CATSPTGDSPLHF. J is TRBJ1-6 and V is TRBV24-1, with unresolved D. Germline V gene data show CDR1 as KGHDR and CDR2 as SFDVKD. Trimming took 7 bases from V and 8 from J, leaving 11 bases between them. This CDR3 has 13 amino acids.

The table lists this clonotype with many counts. J is TRBJ1-1 and V is TRBV18, with unresolved D. The CDR3 extends over 15 amino acids. With 3 bases removed from V and 11 bases from J, the gap between germline ends came to 22 bases. CDR1 and CDR2 from the germline V gene are KGHSH and LQKENI. The CDR3 DNA reads TGTGCCAGCTCACCCCCCGGCCGGCAGCATGGTATCGCTTTCTTT. It is translated as CASSPPGRQHGIAFF.

The V gene is TRBV2, the J gene TRBJ2-5, with D hard to call. The germline gives CDR1 SNHLY, CDR2 FYNNEI. The CDR3 is made up of 13 amino acids. V dropped 8 bases and J dropped 1 base, with 11 bases sitting between them. As DNA, the CDR3 is TGTGCCAGCGTAGGCACCCCCCAAGAGACCCAGTACTTC. Protein sequence: CASVGTPQETQYF.

At least ten counts were recorded for this clonotype. J is TRBJ1-5 and V is TRBV12-3 or TRBV12-4; the D gene is possibly TRBD1 (6 bases). Trimming removed 8 bases from V and 3 bases from J, with 11 bases in between. The CDR3 consists of 13 residues. In DNA form, the CDR3 reads TGTGCCAGCGGGTGGACAGACAATCAGCCCCAGCATTTT. Protein: CASGWTDNQPQHF.

This clonotype turned up a few times. The V and J genes are TRBV12-3 or TRBV12-4 and TRBJ2-3, with D possibly being TRBD1 (5 bases). The CDR3 is 13 amino acids. V gave up 6 bases and J gave up 10 bases, with 17 bases separating them. This chain's CDR3 is CASSVPPGLAQYF. The CDR3 DNA reads TGTGCCAGCAGCGTTCCACCAGGGCTCGCGCAGTATTTT.

This clonotype was counted at least ten times. The CDR3 is CASSLSGMSNQPQHF. The CDR3, as DNA: TGTGCCAGCAGTTTGTCGGGGATGAGCAATCAGCCCCAGCATTTT. The chain employs TRBV12-3 or TRBV12-4 and TRBJ1-5; D gene ambiguous. The CDR3 runs 15 residues. The ends were cut back, 3 bases at V and 1 base at J, with 10 bases in the middle.

This clonotype was counted only a few times. The chain combines TRBV12-3 or TRBV12-4 with TRBJ2-1, with 8 bases identical to TRBD2. J was trimmed by 6 bases and V by 6 bases; bases with no gene match: 7. CDR3 length: 14 amino acids. The CDR3 DNA follows: TGTGCCAGCAGCTCGGGAGGGCAAGTCAATGAGCAGTTCTTC. Its protein product is CASSSGGQVNEQFF.

This clonotype was recorded at least ten times. V usage is TRBV28 and J usage is TRBJ1-1; D is unclear. Looked up from germline, CDR1 is MDHEN and CDR2 is SYDVKM. The V and J ends lost 3 bases and 1 base respectively, with 6 bases between them. This CDR3 contains 13 residues. CDR3 coding DNA: TGTGCCAGCAGTTTTTCGGAGAACACTGAAGCTTTCTTT. Amino acids: CASSFSENTEAFF.

Many counts were recorded for this clonotype. The CDR3 region is CASSLQGTAYEQYF. The DNA of the CDR3 is TGTGCCAGCAGTTTACAGGGGACGGCCTACGAGCAGTACTTC. The gene calls are TRBV28 and TRBJ2-7, with TRBD1 as a possible D gene (6 bases). The CDR3 is made up of 14 amino acids. The ends were cut back, 2 bases at V and 2 bases at J, with 10 bases in the middle. Per germline, CDR1 MDHEN and CDR2 SYDVKM.

The chain recombines TRBV29-1 with TRBJ2-1, with 12 nucleotides matching TRBD2. The CDR3 extends over 16 amino acids. V lost 4 bases, J lost 7 bases, and 11 bases stayed unmatched. CDR1 and CDR2 (germline): SQVTM, ANQGSEA. CDR3 in amino acids: CSVVFLLAGGVNEQFF. DNA for the CDR3: TGCAGCGTTGTATTTCTGCTAGCGGGAGGGGTAAATGAGCAGTTCTTC.

This rearrangement joins TRBV6-1 to TRBJ2-1, with 11 positions matching TRBD2. Germline V lookup: CDR1 MNHNS, CDR2 SASEGT. The V and J ends lost 1 base and 9 bases, in that order; junction bases with no gene match: 8. This CDR3 comprises 16 residues. CDR3 sequence: CASSEEASGRRGEQFF. The CDR3 coding sequence is TGTGCCAGCAGTGAAGAGGCTAGCGGGAGGAGGGGTGAGCAGTTCTTC.